The rows below give T cell receptor beta chains drawn from one sample of a study of shared clonotypes between healthy human individuals. TCRdb keeps only in-frame clones here, not all; method: immunoSEQ multiplex PCR. Altogether 550,000 to 850,000 clones are present, roughly 72% being singletons, with the ten largest covering 1.8%. Sequenced: memory CD4+ T cells sorted from blood. These receptors all come from a woman aged 30 to 39 in good health. Each CDR3 is given with its conserved first and last residue. D genes are given only for firm matches. Only some rows state a clone size, as once, few, many or a class for expanded clones.

size: -
J: TRBJ2-7
V: TRBV11-3
D: -
length: 12
DNA: TGTGCCAGCAGCTTAGATCAGGACGAGCAGTACTTC
CDR3: CASSLDQDEQYF

size: -
J: TRBJ2-1
V: TRBV6-5
D: TRBD1
length: 14
DNA: TGTGCCAGCAGTTTTCAGGGGGTAGACAATGAGCAGTTCTTC
CDR3: CASSFQGVDNEQFF

size: -
J: TRBJ2-5
V: TRBV30
D: -
length: 14
DNA: TGTGCCTGGAGTGTGTCTATAACAGGGTTGACCCAGTACTTC
CDR3: CAWSVSITGLTQYF

size: -
J: TRBJ1-2
V: TRBV18
D: -
length: 14
DNA: TGTGCCAGCTCACCATTCCCCCGAGAGTATGGCTACACCTTC
CDR3: CASSPFPREYGYTF

size: few
J: TRBJ1-1
V: TRBV27
D: -
length: 13
DNA: TGTGCCAGCAGTTTGGGAATGAACACTGAAGCTTTCTTT
CDR3: CASSLGMNTEAFF

size: -
J: TRBJ1-2
V: TRBV5-6
D: -
length: 13
DNA: TGTGCCAGCAGCTTGGGAAGGGTAGGGGGCTACACCTTC
CDR3: CASSLGRVGGYTF

size: -
J: TRBJ2-7
V: TRBV5-1
D: -
length: 13
DNA: TGCGCCAGCAGCTTGGCCCTTGACCGCGAGCAGTACTTC
CDR3: CASSLALDREQYF

size: -
J: TRBJ1-2
V: TRBV11-3
D: -
length: 13
DNA: TGTGCCAGCAGCATGGACAAGGGCTATGGCTACACCTTC
CDR3: CASSMDKGYGYTF

size: -
J: TRBJ2-2
V: TRBV27
D: TRBD1
length: 16
DNA: TGTGCCAGCAGTTCCCGGACAGGGGCGAACACCGGGGAGCTGTTTTTT
CDR3: CASSSRTGANTGELFF

size: few
J: TRBJ1-1
V: TRBV11-2
D: -
length: 13
DNA: TGTGCCAGCAGCTTAGAGGTAGATCTCGGAGCTTTCTTT
CDR3: CASSLEVDLGAFF

size: -
J: TRBJ2-3
V: TRBV2
D: -
length: 14
DNA: TGTGCCAGCAGTGAAGTCCAGATCACAGATACGCAGTATTTT
CDR3: CASSEVQITDTQYF

size: -
J: TRBJ1-5
V: TRBV15
D: -
length: 13
DNA: TGTGCCACCAGCAGAGTCGTTATACAGCCCCAGCATTTT
CDR3: CATSRVVIQPQHF

size: many
J: TRBJ2-7
V: TRBV7-2
D: TRBD1
length: 17
DNA: TGTGCCAGCAGCCAAAGAGGGACAGGGGATAGAAGCTACGAGCAGTACTTC
CDR3: CASSQRGTGDRSYEQYF

size: -
J: TRBJ1-2
V: TRBV19
D: -
length: 14
DNA: TGTGCCAGTATCTCACAGGGCCCTCCTTATGGCTACACCTTC
CDR3: CASISQGPPYGYTF

size: -
J: TRBJ1-3
V: TRBV7-2
D: -
length: 14
DNA: TGTGCCAGCAGCTTTCGGGTTCCGGTAAACACCATATATTTT
CDR3: CASSFRVPVNTIYF

size: -
J: TRBJ2-1
V: TRBV4-1
D: TRBD1
length: 15
DNA: TGCGCCAGCAGCCTCGGGACAGGGGCCTACAATGAGCAGTTCTTC
CDR3: CASSLGTGAYNEQFF

size: -
J: TRBJ2-3
V: TRBV19
D: -
length: 13
DNA: TGTGCCAGTACCGAGGGCGTCACAGATACGCAGTATTTT
CDR3: CASTEGVTDTQYF

size: -
J: TRBJ1-1
V: TRBV28
D: TRBD1
length: 13
DNA: TGTGCCAGACCAAACGAGGCAGGGGGCCGGGCTTTCTTT
CDR3: CARPNEAGGRAFF

size: -
J: TRBJ2-7
V: TRBV6-1
D: -
length: 13
DNA: TGTGCCAGCAGTGAAACTCAAGTCTACGAGCAGTACTTC
CDR3: CASSETQVYEQYF

size: -
J: TRBJ2-1
V: TRBV18
D: -
length: 13
DNA: TGTGCCAGCTCACCAAGCTCCTACAATGAGCAGTTCTTC
CDR3: CASSPSSYNEQFF

size: -
J: TRBJ2-2
V: TRBV28
D: -
length: 15
DNA: TGTGCCAGCAGTTTAGGTAGCCGGAACACCGGGGAGCTGTTTTTT
CDR3: CASSLGSRNTGELFF

size: -
J: TRBJ1-1
V: TRBV6-5
D: TRBD1
length: 15
DNA: TGTGCCAGCCTTTCTGGACAGGGGGCGGCCACTGAAGCTTTCTTT
CDR3: CASLSGQGAATEAFF

size: -
J: TRBJ1-4
V: TRBV5-1
D: TRBD1
length: 15
DNA: TGCGCCAGCAGCGGAGGACAGGGCGTGAGGGAAAAACTGTTTTTT
CDR3: CASSGGQGVREKLFF

size: -
J: TRBJ1-1
V: TRBV19
D: -
length: 16
DNA: TGTGCCAGTAGTATACCCAGGGATCGCATGAACACTGAAGCTTTCTTT
CDR3: CASSIPRDRMNTEAFF

size: -
J: TRBJ1-5
V: TRBV10-3
D: -
length: 15
DNA: TGTGCCATCAGTGAATCGGGGCTTGGGGATCAGCCCCAGCATTTT
CDR3: CAISESGLGDQPQHF

size: -
J: TRBJ2-7
V: TRBV19
D: -
length: 15
DNA: TGTGCCAGTAGTATACGGCAGGGGTACTCCTACGAGCAGTACTTC
CDR3: CASSIRQGYSYEQYF

size: few
J: TRBJ2-1
V: TRBV19
D: TRBD2
length: 13
DNA: TGTGCCAGTGCCGGGACTAGCGTTAATGAGCAGTTCTTC
CDR3: CASAGTSVNEQFF

size: -
J: TRBJ2-5
V: TRBV7-9
D: TRBD2
length: 16
DNA: TGTGCCAGCAGCTTAGCGTGGACTAGCGGGAGTAGTGAGCAGTACTTC
CDR3: CASSLAWTSGSSEQYF

size: -
J: TRBJ2-7
V: TRBV5-8
D: TRBD1
length: 12
DNA: TGTGCCAGCCTTGACAGGGGCTGGGAGCAGTACTTC
CDR3: CASLDRGWEQYF